Following are 17 T cell receptor beta chains from one sample sequenced in a study of radiation and T cells in renal cell carcinoma. The method was immunoSEQ multiplex PCR; TCRdb's version includes in-frame clones alone and lacks a portion of them. Of about 130,000 clones detected, roughly four fifths appear once; the ten largest clones hold approximately 2%. Time point noted: blood 2 weeks post-SBRT. As for treatment: 15 Gy SBRT to primary tumor, nephrectomy 4 weeks later. This material consisted of blood, taken from a patient whose treatment included radiotherapy and nephrectomy. The receptors originated from a woman aged 55-69 years with renal cell carcinoma.

The CDR3 loop is CASSWGLAGDEQFF. The CDR3 region has the DNA TGTGCCAGCAGCTGGGGACTAGCGGGAGATGAGCAGTTCTTC. The chain recombines TRBV5-6 with TRBJ2-1, with 14 bases lining up with TRBD2. The CDR3 covers 14 residues. Germline CDR1 SGHDT, CDR2 YYEEEE. Trimming removed 3 bases from V and 8 bases from J; junction bases left unmatched: 1.

The rearrangement uses TRBV6-1 and TRBJ1-3; D gene unclear. V shed 7 bases and J shed 2 bases, with 12 bases lying between them. The CDR3 is 14 residues long. The germline gives CDR1 MNHNS, CDR2 SASEGT. CDR3 in amino acids: CASKDLLTGNTIYF. CDR3 nucleotide sequence: TGTGCCAGCAAGGATCTACTTACTGGAAACACCATATATTTT.

CDR3 sequence: CASSSAGQGTYEQYF. DNA of the CDR3: TGTGCCAGCAGTTCCGCGGGGCAAGGAACCTACGAGCAGTACTTC. The rearrangement joins TRBV6-5 to TRBJ2-7, with D perhaps matching TRBD2 (6 bases). Germline V lookup: CDR1 MNHEY, CDR2 SVGAGI. Trimming cost V 4 bases and J 2 bases, with 15 bases left between them. The CDR3 is 15 amino acids.

The rearrangement joins TRBV11-2 to TRBJ2-2, with D perhaps TRBD2 (5 bases). V was trimmed by 0 bases and J by 5 bases, leaving 13 bases between them. CDR1 is SGHAT and CDR2 is FQNNGV in the germline V gene. The CDR3 contains 16 residues. CDR3 nucleotides: TGTGCCAGCAGCTTAGATCGGGCGCGGGTAACCGGGGAGCTGTTTTTT. As protein: CASSLDRARVTGELFF.

The gene calls are TRBV30 and TRBJ1-4; no reliable D call. V was trimmed by 6 bases and J by 3 bases, leaving 17 bases between them. This CDR3 is 15 amino acids long. Germline values: CDR1 GTSNPN, CDR2 SVGIG (reference sequence). The CDR3 region has the DNA TGTGCCTGCGAAATGAGGAAGGGATCTAATGAAAAACTGTTTTTT. Encoded protein: CACEMRKGSNEKLFF.

This sequence joins TRBV6-5 and TRBJ1-5; D unclear. CDR3 size: 14 residues. Per the germline V gene, CDR1 is MNHEY and CDR2 is SVGAGI. Trimming took 6 bases from V and 2 from J, leaving 11 bases between them. This CDR3 is CASSPTKGNQPQHF. CDR3 nucleotide sequence: TGTGCCAGCAGCCCGACCAAAGGCAATCAGCCCCAGCATTTT.

CDR3 residues: CASSLKGIGSSGAFF. CDR3 in DNA: TGTGCCAGCAGCCTGAAAGGCATCGGGTCGTCTGGAGCTTTCTTT. The chain combines TRBV2 with TRBJ1-1; D remains unclear. The CDR3 runs to 15 residues. Trimming removed 6 bases at V and 10 bases at J, with 24 bases between. The germline CDR1 and CDR2 sequences are SNHLY and FYNNEI. Full variable domain (missing parts from reference TRBV2 and TRBJ1-1): EPEVTQTPSHQVTQMGQEVILRCVPISNHLYFYWYRQILGQKVEFLVSFYNNEISEKSEIFDDQFSVERPDGSNFTLKIRSTKLEDSAMYFCASSLKGIGSSGAFFGQGTRLTVV.

The gene calls are TRBV9 and TRBJ1-6, with D unresolved. The CDR3 spans 15 residues. Looked up from germline, CDR1 is SGDLS and CDR2 is YYNGEE. The V gene lost 0 bases and the J gene lost 7 bases, with 11 bases spanning the gap. CDR3 residues: CASSVGELLNSPLHF. CDR3 coding DNA: TGTGCCAGCAGCGTAGGAGAGTTGCTAAATTCACCCCTCCACTTT.

This clone came up once. This chain links TRBV10-3 with TRBJ1-2, with TRBD1 as a possible D gene (6 bases). The CDR3 is 14 residues long. In germline, CDR1 is ENHRY, CDR2 SYGVKD. Trimming took off 0 bases at V and 7 bases at J, with 12 bases between the two ends. The CDR3 loop is CAISESQGTVGYTF. CDR3 nucleotide sequence: TGTGCCATCAGTGAGTCACAGGGTACCGTTGGCTACACCTTC.

The table lists this clone with a few counts. The chain has TRBV28 and TRBJ1-1, with a tentative D call TRBD1 (6 bases). This CDR3 is built from 14 residues. Germline V gene sequence: CDR1 MDHEN, CDR2 SYDVKM. V was cut by 5 bases and J by 6 bases, with 16 bases left in between. The CDR3 here is CASSVIQGSAEAFF. The CDR3 DNA is TGTGCCAGCAGTGTAATACAGGGATCCGCTGAAGCTTTCTTT.

V gene TRBV5-6 combines with J gene TRBJ1-2; a weak D match, TRBD1 (5 bases). The V gene's germline CDR1 is SGHDT and CDR2 YYEEEE. Trimming cost V 0 bases and J 4 bases, with 10 bases left between them. This CDR3 is 14 amino acids long. CDR3 residues: CASSLDPGVYGYTF. DNA for the CDR3: TGTGCCAGCAGCTTGGATCCGGGGGTCTATGGCTACACCTTC.

This sequence joins TRBV6-1 and TRBJ2-5; D tentatively fits TRBD1 or TRBD2 (6 bases each). This CDR3 is built from 13 residues. The germline V and J ends were trimmed by 6 bases and 5 bases, with 13 bases remaining between them. Germline V gene data show CDR1 as MNHNS and CDR2 as SASEGT. CDR3 nucleotides: TGTGCCAGCAGGTGGGGGGCAGTGGAGACCCAGTACTTC. This translates into CASRWGAVETQYF.

This clone was picked up one time. The chain uses TRBV6-1 and TRBJ1-4, with D perhaps TRBD1 (6 bases). Germline CDR1 and CDR2: MNHNS and SASEGT. Trimming took off 6 bases at V and 5 bases at J, with 13 bases between the two ends. The CDR3 runs 14 residues. The DNA for the CDR3 is TGTGCCAGCAGCGGGGGGCAGGGGAATGAAAAACTGTTTTTT. Translation gives CASSGGQGNEKLFF.

This sequence joins TRBV28 and TRBJ1-1, with 8 nucleotides matching TRBD1. CDR3 length: 15 amino acids. Germline V CDR1 and CDR2: MDHEN, SYDVKM. The V gene end was trimmed by 5 bases and the J gene end by 6 bases; junction bases not matched to a gene: 11. The CDR3 loop is CASSPLQGGTPEAFF. Here the CDR3 DNA reads TGTGCCAGCAGTCCCCTACAGGGGGGCACCCCTGAAGCTTTCTTT.

V and J are TRBV28 and TRBJ2-3; D is ambiguous. The germline V gene encodes CDR1 MDHEN and CDR2 SYDVKM. Trimming stripped 4 bases from V and 6 bases from J, with 14 bases between. The length of the CDR3 is 14 residues. The CDR3 sequence is CASSSLDGMDTQYF. The CDR3 nucleotides read TGTGCCAGCAGTTCCCTGGATGGCATGGATACGCAGTATTTT.

The rearrangement links TRBV2 to TRBJ2-1; 8 bases agree with TRBD2. V shed 5 bases, J shed 4 bases, and the junction held 7 bases outside the gene matches. The CDR3 length is 15 residues. From germline, CDR1 is SNHLY and CDR2 FYNNEI. The CDR3 spells CASSIFAGGYNEQFF. In DNA, the CDR3 is TGTGCCAGCAGTATATTCGCGGGAGGTTACAATGAGCAGTTCTTC.

This chain links TRBV5-5 with TRBJ1-4; TRBD1 aligns across 8 bases. The CDR3 covers 16 residues. J lost 7 bases, V lost 3 bases, and 11 bases had no gene match. Germline-derived CDR1 and CDR2 are SGHKS and YYEKEE (reference sequence). In nucleotides, the CDR3 is TGTGCCAGCAGCTGGGCCCCACAGGGGACAGGTGAAAAACTGTTTTTT. This encodes CASSWAPQGTGEKLFF.